This entry features one T cell receptor (beta chain) sequence. The V gene's germline CDR1 is SGHRS and CDR2 YFSETQ. This CDR3 contains 17 residues. Trimming removed 4 bases from V and 4 bases from J; junction bases left unmatched: 10. The sample belongs to a study of blood T cells in healthy people across ages. The authors ran a second PCR of about 7 to 11 cycles using a sample-barcoded 5' primer and a J-beta primer mix. TCRdb fed the 5' RACE reads into MiXCR, producing one record per CDR3 protein. This table has some 710,000 distinct CDR3 sequences, 46% appearing once. The sequenced material came from blood. The receptor was isolated from a man aged 80 or over in good health. J is TRBJ2-3 and V is TRBV5-1, with 12 bases aligning to TRBD2. The CDR3 DNA is TGCGCCAGCAGCCGTCCCGGGACTAGCGGGTCGCCAGATACGCAGTATTTT. This sequence encodes CASSRPGTSGSPDTQYF.